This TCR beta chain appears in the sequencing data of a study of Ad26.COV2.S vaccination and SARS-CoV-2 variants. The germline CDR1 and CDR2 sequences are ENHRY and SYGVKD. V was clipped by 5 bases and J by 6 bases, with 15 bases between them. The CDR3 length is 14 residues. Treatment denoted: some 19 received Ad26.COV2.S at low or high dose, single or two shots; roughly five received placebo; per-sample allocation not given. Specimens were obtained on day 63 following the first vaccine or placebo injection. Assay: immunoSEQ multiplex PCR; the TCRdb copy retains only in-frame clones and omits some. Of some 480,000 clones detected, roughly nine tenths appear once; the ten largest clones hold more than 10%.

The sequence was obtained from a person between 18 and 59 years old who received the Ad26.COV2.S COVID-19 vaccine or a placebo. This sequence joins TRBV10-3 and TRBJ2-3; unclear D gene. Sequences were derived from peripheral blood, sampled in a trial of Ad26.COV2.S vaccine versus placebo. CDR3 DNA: TGTGCCATCAGTCGATCAGAGGATGGTGATACGCAGTATTTT. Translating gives CAISRSEDGDTQYF.